Below are 8 T cell receptor beta chains sequenced from a single sample in a study of shared clonotypes between healthy human individuals (TCRdb year 2020). The library came from the immunoSEQ multiplex PCR assay. What TCRdb holds here is the immuneACCESS table cut down to in-frame rearrangements. Part of the clones is not present; checked against another copy, under half of the missing clones reflect an unresolved V gene, and the others are unexplained. The sample includes roughly 500,000 clones, with about 85% observed a single time. The ten largest clonotypes hold 10% to 15% of the sample. Sequenced input: PBMCs. These receptors were collected from a woman in her thirties or forties in good health. Some clones in this sample may be carry-over from other donors' samples.

In regard to this clone: A far larger clone is a single base away, which makes a read error likely. The chain employs TRBV4-3 and TRBJ2-7; tentative D call: TRBD2 (6 bases). From germline, CDR1 is LGHNA and CDR2 YSLEER. This CDR3 has 16 amino acids. CDR3 DNA: TGCGCCAGCAGCCAGGGATTATCGGGACTCCGGGCCGAGAAGTACTTC. Amino acids: CASSQGLSGLRAEKYF.

The chain combines TRBV19 with TRBJ1-2; 9 nucleotides align to TRBD1. The CDR3 covers 16 residues. V shed 3 bases and J 5 bases; nucleotides not matched to a gene: 10. Germline CDR1 and CDR2: LNHDA and SQIVND (reference sequence). CDR3 sequence: CASSIFTKTGGYGYTF. The CDR3 nucleotides are TGTGCCAGTAGTATTTTCACCAAGACAGGGGGGTATGGCTACACCTTC.

This chain joins TRBV6-6 and TRBJ1-5; 7 positions agree with TRBD1. The CDR3 contains 16 residues. Germline V lookup: CDR1 MNHNY, CDR2 SVGAGI (reference sequence). The V and J ends lost 6 bases and 4 bases, in that order; junction bases with no gene match: 12. CDR3 sequence (DNA): TGTGCCAGCAGCCCCCCTCTTGACAGGGCTAATCAGCCCCAGCATTTT. Protein: CASSPPLDRANQPQHF.

The rearrangement links TRBV5-1 to TRBJ2-1; 7 bases align to TRBD1. The trim removed 2 bases at V and 6 bases at J, leaving 5 bases unmatched. This CDR3 has 14 amino acids. CDR1 and CDR2 (germline): SGHRS, YFSETQ. Here the CDR3 DNA reads TGCGCCAGCAGCTTACCGACAGGGCCCAATGAGCAGTTCTTC. As protein: CASSLPTGPNEQFF.

The rearrangement links TRBV5-1 to TRBJ2-7; 11 nucleotides agree with TRBD2. The CDR3 is 15 amino acids. CDR1 is SGHRS and CDR2 is YFSETQ in the germline V gene. J lost 1 base, V lost 1 base, and 1 base had no gene match. The CDR3 here is CASSLTSGRSYEQYF. The DNA for the CDR3 is TGCGCCAGCAGCTTGACTAGCGGGAGATCCTACGAGCAGTACTTC.

The rearrangement joins TRBV5-1 to TRBJ2-2, with D perhaps TRBD2 (6 bases). Trimming stripped 4 bases from V and 0 bases from J, with 13 bases between. CDR1 is SGHRS and CDR2 is YFSETQ in the germline V gene. CDR3 length equals 16 residues. CDR3 sequence: CASSLGGGTNTGELFF. The CDR3 DNA reads TGCGCCAGCAGCCTGGGAGGAGGAACGAACACCGGGGAGCTGTTTTTT.

The chain recombines TRBV5-4 with TRBJ2-7; TRBD2 agrees at 12 bases. CDR1 SGHNT and CDR2 YYREEE come from the germline V gene (reference sequence). With 2 bases clipped from V and 5 bases from J, the junction kept 5 bases outside the gene matches. This CDR3 is 15 amino acids long. The CDR3 nucleotides are TGTGCCAGCAGCTTAGACGGACTAGCGGGAAACGAGCAGTACTTC. Amino acids: CASSLDGLAGNEQYF.

The chain recombines TRBV20-1 with TRBJ1-1; D unresolved. The CDR3 consists of 8 residues. CDR1 is DFQATT, CDR2 SNEGSKA, per germline (reference sequence). Deletions cut 8 bases from V and 3 bases from J, with 1 base between. The CDR3 here is CSHTEAFF. DNA of the CDR3: TGCAGTCACACTGAAGCTTTCTTT.